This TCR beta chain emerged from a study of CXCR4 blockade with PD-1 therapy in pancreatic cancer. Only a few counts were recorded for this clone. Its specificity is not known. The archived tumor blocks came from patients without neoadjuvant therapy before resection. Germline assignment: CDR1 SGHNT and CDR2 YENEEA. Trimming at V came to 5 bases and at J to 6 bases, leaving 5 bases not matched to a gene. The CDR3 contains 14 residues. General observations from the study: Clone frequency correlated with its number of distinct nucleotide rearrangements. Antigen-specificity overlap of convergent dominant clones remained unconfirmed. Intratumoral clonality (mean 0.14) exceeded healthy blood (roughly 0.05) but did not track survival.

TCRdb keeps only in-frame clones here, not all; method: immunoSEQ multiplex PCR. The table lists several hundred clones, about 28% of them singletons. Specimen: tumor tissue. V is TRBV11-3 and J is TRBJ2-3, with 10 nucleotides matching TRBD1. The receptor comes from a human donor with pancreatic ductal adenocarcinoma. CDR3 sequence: CASSPTGGADTQYF. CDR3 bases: TGTGCCAGCAGCCCGACAGGGGGCGCGGATACGCAGTATTTT.